This TCR beta chain originates from a study of blood T cell repertoires in COVID-19. Across the study: Acute-phase and convalescent COVID-19 samples originated in the United States, Italy and Spain.

Produced via immunoSEQ multiplex PCR; TCRdb's table is partial and in-frame only. The data show about 200,000 clones, 82% seen once. The germline V gene has CDR1 KGHSH and CDR2 LQKENI. The CDR3 sequence is 15 residues long. J gave up 4 bases and V 8 bases, and 13 bases lay outside the gene matches. The material sequenced was peripheral blood. The source of this sequence is an elderly woman with COVID-19, enrolled during active disease. This sequence joins TRBV18 and TRBJ2-5; TRBD2 aligns across 7 bases. CDR3 in amino acids: CASAYGPGGPETQYF. DNA of the CDR3: TGTGCCAGCGCTTACGGACCGGGGGGACCAGAGACCCAGTACTTC.